This TCR beta chain was found in a study of blood T cell repertoires in COVID-19. Looking at the study overall: Acute-phase and convalescent COVID-19 samples originated in the United States, Italy and Spain.

Authors' analysis steps: Reference gene primer amplification yielded estimated nucleated cell counts. The protocol was immunoSEQ multiplex PCR, while the TCRdb copy is restricted to in-frame clones and leaves out a portion. That table supplies the V and J calls and clone size; D and trimming were determined from the DNA. The data hold about 70,000 clones, with roughly 85% observed a single time. This CDR3 is 14 amino acids long. V dropped 2 bases and J dropped 11; count of bases not matched to a gene: 8. Germline V CDR1 and CDR2: LNHDA, SQIVND (reference sequence). This chain connects TRBV19 to TRBJ1-5, with 8 bases lining up with TRBD1. The sample was peripheral blood. This clonotype was sampled from an elderly man with acute or convalescent COVID-19. The CDR3, as DNA: TGTGCCAGTAGTATATCCAGGACAGGGAAGACCCAGCATTTT. Amino acids: CASSISRTGKTQHF.